What follows are 30 T cell receptor beta chains derived from one specimen sequenced in a study of Ad26.COV2.S vaccination and SARS-CoV-2 variants (dated by TCRdb to the early 2020s). Library preparation employed the immunoSEQ multiplex PCR assay. The clones in this table, taken by TCRdb from immuneACCESS, are in-frame only. Not every clone is retained; where verified, under half of the shortfall comes from an unresolved V gene, and the cause of the rest is unknown. The sample contains roughly 140,000 clones, approximately 90% of them found a single time. The ten largest clonotypes hold around 5% of the sample. This sample's time point label indicates: individuals recovered from natural SARS-CoV-2 infection. This specimen consisted of peripheral blood, obtained after recovery from COVID-19. These receptors all come from a human donor who had recovered from COVID-19.

A single count supports this clone. The rearrangement joins TRBV28 to TRBJ2-3, with no clear D. Germline V CDR1 and CDR2: MDHEN, SYDVKM. The CDR3 consists of 11 residues. Trimming left V 1 base short and J 6 bases short, with 2 bases between. The CDR3 nucleotides read TGTGCCAGCAGTTTATCGGATACGCAGTATTTT. Encoded protein: CASSLSDTQYF.

This chain uses TRBV28 with TRBJ1-6; D gene unclear. The germline CDR1 and CDR2 sequences are MDHEN and SYDVKM. This CDR3 contains 13 residues. V was clipped by 5 bases and J by 9 bases, with 11 bases between them. The CDR3 DNA reads TGTGCCAGCAGTATCGCAGCTTCTTCACCCCTCCACTTT. Translated: CASSIAASSPLHF.

The rearrangement joins TRBV7-6 to TRBJ1-6; D is possibly TRBD1 (5 bases). V was trimmed by 4 bases and J by 9 bases, leaving 16 bases between them. Germline CDR1 reads SGHVS; CDR2 reads FNYEAQ. The CDR3 spans 15 residues. The CDR3 reads CASSSGLGGSSPLHF. The DNA for the CDR3 is TGTGCCAGCAGCTCTGGTCTCGGGGGGAGTTCACCCCTCCACTTT.

V usage is TRBV4-1 and J usage is TRBJ1-1; TRBD1 agrees at 12 bases. The junction had 5 bases not matched to a gene; V was cut back by 3 bases and J by 6 bases. Germline V lookup: CDR1 MGHRA, CDR2 YSYEKL. The CDR3 has 15 residues. CDR3 loop: CASSQGQGALSEAFF. The CDR3 bases are TGCGCCAGCAGCCAGGGACAGGGGGCATTGTCTGAAGCTTTCTTT.

This chain connects TRBV18 to TRBJ2-3; TRBD2 is a possible D gene (7 bases). The CDR3 spans 17 residues. Germline values: CDR1 KGHSH, CDR2 LQKENI. Trimming shortened V by 3 bases and J by 6 bases, and 22 bases separated the two germline ends. Here the CDR3 reads CASSPSWARGPGDTQYF. The CDR3, as DNA: TGTGCCAGCTCACCCTCCTGGGCGCGGGGGCCAGGGGATACGCAGTATTTT.

The chain joins TRBV24-1 to TRBJ2-7; 9 bases are shared with TRBD1. Trimming at V came to 0 bases and at J to 2 bases, leaving 19 bases not matched to a gene. In germline, CDR1 is KGHDR, CDR2 SFDVKD. This CDR3 is built from 21 residues. Written as DNA, the CDR3 is TGTGCCACCAGTGATTTGAGGAGGGACCGGGACAGGGAGTTTGGTCCCTACGAGCAGTACTTC. It yields the protein CATSDLRRDRDREFGPYEQYF.

J is TRBJ2-7 and V is TRBV7-4; D is possibly TRBD1 (6 bases). Germline CDR1 is SGHVT and CDR2 is SQSDAQ. The CDR3 is 14 residues long. V was shortened by 4 bases and J by 3 bases, with 13 bases between the two germline ends. In nucleotides, the CDR3 is TGTGCCAGCAGCTGCGGACAGCAGCTCTACGAGCAGTACTTC. Residues: CASSCGQQLYEQYF.

The J gene is TRBJ2-3, the V gene TRBV9, with D uncertain. Germline V gene sequence: CDR1 SGDLS, CDR2 YYNGEE. V was pared by 4 bases and J by 0 bases, with 6 bases between. The CDR3 covers 13 residues. The CDR3 DNA is TGTGCCAGCAGCATCGTTAGCACAGATACGCAGTATTTT. Protein: CASSIVSTDTQYF. Looking up the rest from reference TRBV9 and TRBJ2-3 gives the full variable domain: DSGVTQTPKHLITATGQRVTLRCSPRSGDLSVYWYQQSLDQGLQFLIQYYNGEERAKGNILERFSAQQFPDLHSELNLSSLELGDSALYFCASSIVSTDTQYFGPGTRLTVL.

The chain joins TRBV5-1 to TRBJ2-3; D gene ambiguous. The CDR3 spans 14 residues. Germline-derived CDR1 and CDR2 are SGHRS and YFSETQ. The V end lost 6 bases, the J end lost 2 bases, and 13 bases lay between the germline ends. CDR3 sequence: CASKLRPLTDTQYF. The CDR3 DNA sequence: TGCGCCAGCAAACTGAGACCACTCACAGATACGCAGTATTTT.

The chain joins TRBV30 to TRBJ1-2; D gene unclear. V shed 2 bases and J shed 8 bases, with 9 bases lying between them. The germline CDR1 and CDR2 sequences are GTSNPN and SVGIG (reference sequence). The length of the CDR3 is 11 residues. This CDR3 is CAWSLGFGYTF. Written as DNA, the CDR3 is TGTGCCTGGAGTCTGGGTTTCGGCTACACCTTC.

With respect to this clone: A junction end diverges from the germline sequence, so it may reflect a read error. The chain combines TRBV7-7 with TRBJ2-5; a possible D gene is TRBD2 (6 bases). Germline V CDR1 and CDR2: SSHAT, FNYEAQ (reference sequence). This CDR3 contains 16 residues. DNA for the CDR3: TGTGCTAGCAGCCCCGACGCGGGGTCAAGAAGGGAGACCCAGTACTTC. This encodes CASSPDAGSRRETQYF.

This chain uses TRBV19 with TRBJ2-6; no clear D. This CDR3 region has 16 residues. Germline V lookup: CDR1 LNHDA, CDR2 SQIVND (reference sequence). Trimming left V 7 bases short and J 0 bases short, with 13 bases between. The CDR3 spells CASMAIVFSGANVLTF. For the CDR3, the DNA is TGTGCCAGTATGGCCATCGTATTCTCTGGGGCCAACGTCCTGACTTTC.

This clone was detected once. This rearrangement joins TRBV7-9 to TRBJ1-3, with no clear D. This CDR3 contains 19 residues. V lost 0 bases to trimming and J lost 3 bases, with 21 bases between them. The germline CDR1 and CDR2 sequences are SEHNR and FQNEAQ (reference sequence). The CDR3 loop reads CASSLAHLEPLSVGNTIYF. The CDR3 coding sequence is TGTGCCAGCAGCTTAGCTCATCTGGAGCCGCTTTCCGTTGGAAACACCATATATTTT.

The V and J genes are TRBV6-1 and TRBJ2-2, with a weak D call TRBD1 (5 bases). V lost 6 bases to trimming and J lost 0 bases, with 11 bases between them. The CDR3 has 15 amino acids. The germline V gene has CDR1 MNHNS and CDR2 SASEGT. CDR3: CASSRTPANTGELFF. The CDR3, as DNA: TGTGCCAGCAGCCGGACACCAGCGAACACCGGGGAGCTGTTTTTT.

The V and J genes are TRBV2 and TRBJ2-4; D may be TRBD1 (6 bases). V was pared by 3 bases and J by 8 bases, with 14 bases between. CDR3 length equals 14 residues. CDR1 SNHLY and CDR2 FYNNEI come from the germline V gene. The CDR3: CASSDRGTSDIQYF. In nucleotides, the CDR3 is TGTGCCAGCAGTGATAGGGGGACGTCGGACATTCAGTACTTC.

The chain employs TRBV28 and TRBJ1-1; the D is unclear. CDR1 and CDR2 from the germline V gene are MDHEN and SYDVKM. The CDR3 has 13 amino acids. Trimming removed 7 bases from V and 10 bases from J, with 19 bases in between. The chain's CDR3 is CASTLPSPPIAFF. CDR3 bases: TGTGCCAGCACTCTCCCTTCCCCCCCAATAGCTTTCTTT.

This chain joins TRBV3-1 (or the pseudogene TRBV3-2) and TRBJ1-5; the match to TRBD1 covers 7 bases. The V segment lost 1 base and the J segment 4 bases; nucleotides outside the gene matches: 4. The CDR3 totals 15 residues. Germline values: CDR1 LGHDT, CDR2 YNNKEL (reference sequence). The DNA of the CDR3 is TGTGCCAGCAGCCAAGGCCAGGGGGTAAATCAGCCCCAGCATTTT. Translation gives CASSQGQGVNQPQHF.

The chain joins TRBV9 to TRBJ2-3, with D perhaps TRBD2 (6 bases). This CDR3 region has 14 residues. From germline, CDR1 is SGDLS and CDR2 YYNGEE. The ends were cut back, 0 bases at V and 4 bases at J, with 9 bases in the middle. The CDR3 sequence is CASSVATGADTQYF. CDR3 DNA sequence: TGTGCCAGCAGCGTAGCTACGGGGGCAGATACGCAGTATTTT.

This chain uses TRBV6-5 with TRBJ2-3; 14 nucleotides agree with TRBD2. Trimming removed 4 bases from V and 4 bases from J; junction bases left unmatched: 4. From germline, CDR1 is MNHEY and CDR2 SVGAGI. The CDR3 consists of 16 residues. CDR3 nucleotides: TGTGCCAGCAGTTCCAGACTAGCGGGGGGGCCAGATACGCAGTATTTT. It encodes CASSSRLAGGPDTQYF.

The chain carries TRBV4-3 and TRBJ2-1, with 9 bases that match TRBD2. The CDR3 loop spans 13 amino acids. Germline V gene data show CDR1 as LGHNA and CDR2 as YSLEER. With 0 bases clipped from V and 9 bases from J, the junction kept 0 bases outside the gene matches. CDR3 sequence (DNA): TGCGCCAGCAGCCAAGAGCGGGGGGGTGAGCAGTTCTTC. Amino acids: CASSQERGGEQFF.

The J gene is TRBJ1-5, the V gene TRBV15, with D uncertain. Germline-derived CDR1 and CDR2 are LNHNV and YYDKDF (reference sequence). V was clipped by 1 base and J by 0 bases, with 7 bases between them. The CDR3 is made up of 15 amino acids. CDR3 in amino acids: CATSRAGVSNQPQHF. The CDR3 nucleotides read TGTGCCACCAGCAGAGCAGGCGTTAGCAATCAGCCCCAGCATTTT. Using reference TRBV15 and TRBJ1-5 for the parts outside the CDR3, the full variable domain is DAMVIQNPRYQVTQFGKPVTLSCSQTLNHNVMYWYQQKSSQAPKLLFHYYDKDFNNEADTPDNFQSRRPNTSFCFLDIRSPGLGDTAMYLCATSRAGVSNQPQHFGDGTRLSIL.

This clone was counted once. The rearrangement uses TRBV29-1 and TRBJ2-1; tentative D call: TRBD1 (6 bases). V shed 6 bases and J shed 4 bases, with 13 bases lying between them. Germline V gene data show CDR1 as SQVTM and CDR2 as ANQGSEA. There are 13 residues in the CDR3. In nucleotides, the CDR3 is TGCAGCGTGTGGGCAGGGGCATACAATGAGCAGTTCTTC. It encodes CSVWAGAYNEQFF.

This clone is medium-sized by share. The chain has TRBV28 and TRBJ2-1, with TRBD1 matching over 9 bases. The CDR3 runs 14 residues. Germline V gene sequence: CDR1 MDHEN, CDR2 SYDVKM. J lost 7 bases, V lost 7 bases, and 8 bases had no gene match. CDR3 sequence reads: CASNRDRETNEQFF. In DNA form, the CDR3 reads TGTGCCAGCAACCGGGACAGGGAAACAAATGAGCAGTTCTTC.

This chain joins TRBV27 and TRBJ2-7; D is uncertain. V lost 5 bases to trimming and J lost 2 bases, with 13 bases between them. The CDR3 has 14 amino acids. CDR1 MNHEY and CDR2 SMNVEV come from the germline V gene (reference sequence). CDR3 protein: CASSLRLPPYEQYF. DNA for the CDR3: TGTGCCAGCAGTCTCCGACTGCCCCCCTACGAGCAGTACTTC.

This chain connects TRBV11-2 to TRBJ1-4; the D gene is possibly TRBD1 (5 bases). Germline values: CDR1 SGHAT, CDR2 FQNNGV. This CDR3 has 15 residues. Trimming shortened V by 5 bases and J by 11 bases, and 21 bases separated the two germline ends. CDR3 amino acids: CASSREDGRSGKLFF. CDR3 nucleotide sequence: TGTGCCAGCAGCAGGGAAGACGGAAGGTCAGGGAAACTGTTTTTT.

V usage is TRBV7-9 and J usage is TRBJ2-1; 9 positions match TRBD2. Germline V CDR1 and CDR2: SEHNR, FQNEAQ (reference sequence). The trim removed 4 bases at V and 2 bases at J, leaving 9 bases unmatched. CDR3 length equals 17 residues. CDR3 sequence: CASSSPRLAGTYNEQFF. The DNA of the CDR3 is TGTGCCAGCAGCTCCCCTCGCCTAGCGGGGACCTACAATGAGCAGTTCTTC.

This clone was counted between two and nine times. The V gene is TRBV15, the J gene TRBJ2-5, with 10 bases lining up with TRBD1. This CDR3 comprises 15 residues. The trim removed 6 bases at V and 9 bases at J, leaving 13 bases unmatched. Germline lookup yields CDR1 LNHNV and CDR2 YYDKDF (reference sequence). CDR3 amino acids: CATRSPGQGTAAQYF. CDR3 DNA sequence: TGTGCCACCAGATCCCCGGGACAGGGGACGGCGGCCCAGTACTTC.

This chain uses TRBV5-1 with TRBJ1-2; D is unclear. The CDR3 is 12 residues long. Trimming removed 7 bases from V and 5 bases from J, with 12 bases in between. CDR1 is SGHRS and CDR2 is YFSETQ in the germline V gene. The CDR3 DNA reads TGCGCCAGCGGAGAAAGTTTTTATGGCTACACCTTC. It is translated as CASGESFYGYTF.

This clone was counted between two and nine times. The gene calls are TRBV30 and TRBJ1-3, with D possibly being TRBD1 (6 bases). The CDR3 sequence is 14 residues long. Germline CDR1 GTSNPN, CDR2 SVGIG (reference sequence). Trimming removed 3 bases at V and 3 bases at J, with 12 bases between. CDR3 sequence (DNA): TGTGCCTGGAGCACAGGGTTTGGTGGAAACACCATATATTTT. Translation gives CAWSTGFGGNTIYF.

The chain is built from TRBV28 and TRBJ1-1; D unclear. CDR3 size: 13 residues. Germline values: CDR1 MDHEN, CDR2 SYDVKM. V lost 4 bases to trimming and J lost 4 bases, with 10 bases between them. The CDR3 DNA reads as TGTGCCAGCAGTTCGAAGCTGAGCACTGAAGCTTTCTTT. Translating gives CASSSKLSTEAFF.